The 28 T cell receptor beta chains reported below all come from one sample, sequenced in a study of shared clonotypes between healthy human individuals. Clones were read by immunoSEQ multiplex PCR, and TCRdb kept only the in-frame ones, dropping some. The sample yields roughly 2 million clones, approximately 96% seen once. The sample comprised naive CD4+ T cells sorted from blood. Subset noted: CD45RA+ positively selected. These receptors were collected from a man between 18 and 35 years old in good health.

On this clone: The sample has other DNA sequences that encode this CDR3 too. The rearrangement joins TRBV6-5 to TRBJ2-7, with TRBD1 matching 9 bases. Germline V gene data show CDR1 as MNHEY and CDR2 as SVGAGI. After removal of 6 bases from V and 0 bases from J, the junction contained 6 bases not matched to a gene. CDR3 length: 15 residues. The CDR3 spells CASSAGTGSSYEQYF. For the CDR3, the DNA is TGTGCCAGCAGCGCCGGGACAGGGAGCTCCTACGAGCAGTACTTC.

This chain uses TRBV6-6 with TRBJ2-1, with 9 bases matching TRBD2. Germline CDR1 MNHNY, CDR2 SVGAGI (reference sequence). There are 16 residues in the CDR3. V lost 7 bases and J lost 4; bases outside the gene matches: 11. CDR3 sequence reads: CASMSSAGGFYNEQFF. CDR3 bases: TGTGCCAGCATGTCTTCGGCGGGGGGGTTTTACAATGAGCAGTTCTTC.

V usage is TRBV9 and J usage is TRBJ2-3; 12 nucleotides agree with TRBD2. There are 16 residues in the CDR3. Germline CDR1 SGDLS, CDR2 YYNGEE. V gave up 4 bases and J gave up 2 bases; unmatched junction bases: 5. The CDR3 nucleotides are TGTGCCAGCAGCCGAAGGACTAGCGGGGTCACAGATACGCAGTATTTT. Protein: CASSRRTSGVTDTQYF.

V usage is TRBV7-2 and J usage is TRBJ1-2; D possibly corresponds to TRBD1 (6 bases). The CDR3 totals 14 residues. CDR1 is SGHTA, CDR2 FQGNSA, per germline. V lost 0 bases to trimming and J lost 7 bases, with 12 bases between them. The CDR3 region is CASSLATGLGGYTF. The CDR3 bases are TGTGCCAGCAGCTTAGCAACAGGGTTGGGTGGCTACACCTTC.

This rearrangement joins TRBV10-1 to TRBJ2-3; 13 bases agree with TRBD2. V was clipped by 2 bases and J by 3 bases; unmatched bases: 2. CDR3 size: 16 residues. From germline, CDR1 is WNHNN and CDR2 SYGVQD (reference sequence). The CDR3 spells CASSERTSGGTDTQYF. As DNA, the CDR3 is TGCGCCAGCAGTGAGCGGACTAGCGGGGGAACAGATACGCAGTATTTT.

The chain uses TRBV10-2 and TRBJ1-1; 8 bases are shared with TRBD1. The V gene's germline CDR1 is WSHSY and CDR2 SAAADI. The CDR3 length is 13 residues. The junction had 1 base not matched to a gene; V was cut back by 2 bases and J by 5 bases. The CDR3 loop is CASSETGGTEAFF. DNA of the CDR3: TGCGCCAGCAGTGAGACAGGGGGAACTGAAGCTTTCTTT.

In this sample, this clone turned up once. The same CDR3 arises from other DNA sequences in this sample as well. J is TRBJ2-3 and V is TRBV9, with TRBD2 identical over 12 bases. V dropped 3 bases and J dropped 4; count of bases not matched to a gene: 0. Germline V gives CDR1 SGDLS, CDR2 YYNGEE. This CDR3 comprises 14 residues. The CDR3 loop reads CASSGLAGADTQYF. In DNA form, the CDR3 reads TGTGCCAGCAGCGGACTAGCGGGGGCAGATACGCAGTATTTT.

V is TRBV4-2 and J is TRBJ2-2, with 8 bases aligning to TRBD1. The CDR3 extends over 15 amino acids. The germline CDR1 and CDR2 sequences are LGHNA and YNFKEQ. V trimming: 8 bases; J trimming: 4 bases; junction bases outside the gene matches: 9. DNA of the CDR3: TGTGCCAGCCACTCGGGACAGGAGTTCACCGGGGAGCTGTTTTTT. Its translation is CASHSGQEFTGELFF.

The chain couples TRBV29-1 to TRBJ2-7, with D possibly matching TRBD1 (5 bases). The CDR3 has 13 amino acids. Germline V CDR1 and CDR2: SQVTM, ANQGSEA. V lost 4 bases and J lost 6, with 16 bases in between. This CDR3 is CSVVRLERGEQYF. The CDR3 bases are TGCAGCGTTGTAAGGCTAGAAAGGGGCGAGCAGTACTTC.

This chain uses TRBV6-5 with TRBJ1-1; TRBD1 matches at 8 bases. V shed 5 bases, J shed 5 bases, and the junction held 7 bases outside the gene matches. Germline V gene lookup returns CDR1 MNHEY and CDR2 SVGAGI. The CDR3 extends over 14 amino acids. The CDR3 loop reads CASSRKTGGTEAFF. CDR3 in DNA: TGTGCCAGCAGTCGTAAAACAGGGGGGACTGAAGCTTTCTTT.

In the case of this clone: Different DNA sequences within this sample yield the same CDR3. The V call is TRBV7-9, the J call TRBJ2-5; D is ambiguous. Trimming removed 1 base at V and 2 bases at J, with 5 bases between. This CDR3 spans 13 amino acids. Germline V gene lookup returns CDR1 SEHNR and CDR2 FQNEAQ (reference sequence). Here the CDR3 reads CASSLGLQETQYF. CDR3 DNA sequence: TGTGCCAGCAGCTTAGGGTTACAAGAGACCCAGTACTTC. The complete variable domain, with remaining parts taken from reference TRBV7-9 and TRBJ2-5, reads DTGVSQNPRHKITKRGQNVTFRCDPISEHNRLYWYRQTLGQGPEFLTYFQNEAQLEKSRLLSDRFSAERPKGSFSTLEIQRTEQGDSAMYLCASSLGLQETQYFGPGTRLLVL.

V is TRBV4-3 and J is TRBJ1-2; 8 bases are shared with TRBD1. Germline V gene data show CDR1 as LGHNA and CDR2 as YSLEER. The CDR3 sequence is 17 residues long. J was trimmed by 1 base and V by 0 bases; bases with no gene match: 7. CDR3 region: CASSQDSGQGGNYGYTF. In DNA form, the CDR3 reads TGCGCCAGCAGCCAAGATTCAGGACAGGGAGGTAACTATGGCTACACCTTC.

The chain links TRBV5-4 to TRBJ1-1; D is possibly TRBD1 (6 bases). The CDR3 has 16 residues. Trimming removed 4 bases at V and 4 bases at J, with 20 bases between. Looked up from germline, CDR1 is SGHNT and CDR2 is YYREEE (reference sequence). The CDR3 sequence is CASSPFGGGLVTEAFF. The CDR3 DNA is TGTGCCAGCAGCCCCTTTGGAGGGGGGCTGGTCACTGAAGCTTTCTTT.

The rearrangement links TRBV25-1 to TRBJ1-2; the match to TRBD1 covers 11 bases. Germline V gives CDR1 MGHDK, CDR2 SYGVNS. J gave up 4 bases and V 3 bases, and 1 base lay outside the gene matches. This CDR3 is built from 14 residues. CDR3 protein: CASSEGQGGYGYTF. The CDR3 DNA reads TGTGCCAGCAGTGAGGGACAGGGGGGCTATGGCTACACCTTC.

As regards this clone: Other nucleotide sequences from this sample produce the same CDR3. The rearrangement links TRBV30 to TRBJ2-7; possible D gene TRBD2, 6 bases. This CDR3 region has 13 residues. Germline V gene data show CDR1 as GTSNPN and CDR2 as SVGIG (reference sequence). V shed 0 bases and J shed 3 bases, with 9 bases lying between them. For the CDR3, the DNA is TGTGCCTGGAGTGTCGGGGGTCGCTACGAGCAGTACTTC. Encoded protein: CAWSVGGRYEQYF.

V usage is TRBV10-1 and J usage is TRBJ2-5, with 8 bases identical to TRBD1. Per the germline V gene, CDR1 is WNHNN and CDR2 is SYGVQD (reference sequence). CDR3 length: 15 residues. The ends lost 3 bases at V and 7 bases at J; junction bases unmatched: 10. CDR3 in amino acids: CASSEGQGGSRTQYF. The CDR3 coding sequence is TGCGCCAGCAGTGAAGGACAGGGTGGGTCGAGGACCCAGTACTTC.

The rearrangement joins TRBV2 to TRBJ1-3; D is perhaps TRBD1 (6 bases). Trimming removed 5 bases at V and 3 bases at J, with 8 bases between. This CDR3 is built from 13 residues. The germline V gene encodes CDR1 SNHLY and CDR2 FYNNEI. CDR3 region: CASSTGNGNTIYF. In nucleotides, the CDR3 is TGTGCCAGCAGTACAGGGAATGGAAACACCATATATTTT.

The chain carries TRBV7-2 and TRBJ2-2; unclear D gene. There are 12 residues in the CDR3. CDR1 is SGHTA and CDR2 is FQGNSA in the germline V gene. Trimming stripped 8 bases from V and 7 bases from J, with 11 bases between. In DNA form, the CDR3 reads TGTGCCAGCGGGGTTTCGGGCGGGGAGCTGTTTTTT. Translating it yields CASGVSGGELFF. The full variable domain, in which reference TRBV7-2 and TRBJ2-2 provide the parts outside the CDR3, is GAGVSQSPSNKVTEKGKDVELRCDPISGHTALYWYRQSLGQGLEFLIYFQGNSAPDKSGLPSDRFSAERTGGSVSTLTIQRTQQEDSAVYLCASGVSGGELFFGEGSRLTVL.

This CDR3 is CASSVGDRRNEQYF. The CDR3 nucleotides are TGTGCCAGCAGCGTAGGGGACAGGCGAAACGAGCAGTACTTC. The rearrangement links TRBV2 to TRBJ2-7, with TRBD1 identical over 8 bases. V gave up 6 bases and J gave up 5 bases; unmatched junction bases: 9. CDR3 length: 14 residues. Per the germline V gene, CDR1 is SNHLY and CDR2 is FYNNEI. Filled out from reference TRBV2 and TRBJ2-7, the complete variable domain reads EPEVTQTPSHQVTQMGQEVILRCVPISNHLYFYWYRQILGQKVEFLVSFYNNEISEKSEIFDDQFSVERPDGSNFTLKIRSTKLEDSAMYFCASSVGDRRNEQYFGPGTRLTVT.

The chain joins TRBV28 to TRBJ2-5, with D possibly TRBD2 on 6 matching bases. With 4 bases removed from V and 5 bases from J, the gap between germline ends came to 14 bases. Germline CDR1 MDHEN, CDR2 SYDVKM. This CDR3 has 14 residues. DNA for the CDR3: TGTGCCAGCAGTTCCGGGACTGAGGGGGAGACCCAGTACTTC. This sequence encodes CASSSGTEGETQYF.

The chain employs TRBV6-1 and TRBJ1-2; weak D call: TRBD1 (6 bases). CDR1 and CDR2 (germline): MNHNS, SASEGT. This CDR3 has 14 residues. V was clipped by 7 bases and J by 4 bases, with 16 bases between them. The DNA for the CDR3 is TGTGCCAGCAACCGAGAACAGGGCGGCTATGGCTACACCTTC. This sequence encodes CASNREQGGYGYTF.

The chain is built from TRBV7-2 and TRBJ2-7, with 7 bases matching TRBD1. The CDR3 is 15 residues long. From germline, CDR1 is SGHTA and CDR2 FQGNSA. J gave up 3 bases and V 0 bases, and 5 bases lay outside the gene matches. The CDR3, as DNA: TGTGCCAGCAGCTTAGCCGGGACAGAATACTACGAGCAGTACTTC. Protein: CASSLAGTEYYEQYF.

This clone was seen only once. CDR3 coding DNA: TGTGCCAGCAGTAGGACAGGGACAGGCGGGGAGCTGTTTTTT. Amino acids: CASSRTGTGGELFF. The chain recombines TRBV6-5 with TRBJ2-2, with 8 positions matching TRBD1. V gave up 5 bases and J gave up 7 bases; unmatched junction bases: 6. CDR3 length: 14 residues. Germline V gene sequence: CDR1 MNHEY, CDR2 SVGAGI.

This chain connects TRBV12-5 to TRBJ1-5, with 8 bases that match TRBD1. The CDR3 totals 14 residues. Germline-derived CDR1 and CDR2 are LGHNT and FRNRAP. The ends lost 6 bases at V and 6 bases at J; junction bases unmatched: 7. The CDR3 spells CASGQGQGSQPQHF. The CDR3, as DNA: TGTGCTAGTGGGCAAGGACAGGGAAGTCAGCCCCAGCATTTT.

The chain carries TRBV9 and TRBJ2-1, with D possibly being TRBD1 (6 bases). V lost 2 bases to trimming and J lost 3 bases, with 12 bases between them. The CDR3 sequence is 15 residues long. Germline V gene lookup returns CDR1 SGDLS and CDR2 YYNGEE. CDR3 bases: TGTGCCAGCAGCGTCTCGGACAGAAACTACAATGAGCAGTTCTTC. Translated: CASSVSDRNYNEQFF.

This clone has a single count. The chain couples TRBV7-2 to TRBJ2-2; D gene uncertain. V lost 5 bases to trimming and J lost 5 bases, with 15 bases between them. Germline V CDR1 and CDR2: SGHTA, FQGNSA. The CDR3 sequence is 15 residues long. CDR3 bases: TGTGCCAGCAGCCTCCTCTCCGTGGGAACCGGGGAGCTGTTTTTT. Protein: CASSLLSVGTGELFF.

The chain employs TRBV4-1 and TRBJ1-5; D is possibly TRBD1 (5 bases). Between the trimmed V and J ends, which lost 0 bases and 0 bases, there was a span of 15 bases. Germline CDR1 and CDR2: MGHRA and YSYEKL. This CDR3 comprises 18 residues. The CDR3 spells CASSQDSGRVYSNQPQHF. CDR3 in DNA: TGCGCCAGCAGCCAAGATTCTGGCAGGGTTTATAGCAATCAGCCCCAGCATTTT.

The chain combines TRBV10-3 with TRBJ2-2; no clear D gene. Trimming pared 4 bases from V and 4 bases from J, leaving 13 bases between. Germline V gene lookup returns CDR1 ENHRY and CDR2 SYGVKD. The CDR3 contains 15 residues. The CDR3, as DNA: TGTGCCATCAGTGTATCTAACGTGGGCACCGGGGAGCTGTTTTTT. Encoded protein: CAISVSNVGTGELFF.